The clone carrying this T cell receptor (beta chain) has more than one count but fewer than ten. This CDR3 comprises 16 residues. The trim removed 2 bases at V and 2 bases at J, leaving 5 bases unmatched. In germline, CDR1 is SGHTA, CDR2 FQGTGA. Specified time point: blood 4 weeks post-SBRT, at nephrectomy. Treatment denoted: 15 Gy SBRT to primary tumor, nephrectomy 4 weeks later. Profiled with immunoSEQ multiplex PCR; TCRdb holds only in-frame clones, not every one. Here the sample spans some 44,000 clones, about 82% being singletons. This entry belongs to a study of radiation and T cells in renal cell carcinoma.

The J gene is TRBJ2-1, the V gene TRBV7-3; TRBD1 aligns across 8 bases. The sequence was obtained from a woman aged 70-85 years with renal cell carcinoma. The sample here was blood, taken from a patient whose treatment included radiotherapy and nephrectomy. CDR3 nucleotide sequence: TGTGCCAGCAGCTTATCCGGACAGGGCCCCTACAATGAGCAGTTCTTC. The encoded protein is CASSLSGQGPYNEQFF. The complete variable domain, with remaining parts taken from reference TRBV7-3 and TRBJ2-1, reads GAGVSQTPSNKVTEKGKYVELRCDPISGHTALYWYRQSLGQGPEFLIYFQGTGAADDSGLPNDRFFAVRPEGSVSTLKIQRTERGDSAVYLCASSLSGQGPYNEQFFGPGTRLTVL.